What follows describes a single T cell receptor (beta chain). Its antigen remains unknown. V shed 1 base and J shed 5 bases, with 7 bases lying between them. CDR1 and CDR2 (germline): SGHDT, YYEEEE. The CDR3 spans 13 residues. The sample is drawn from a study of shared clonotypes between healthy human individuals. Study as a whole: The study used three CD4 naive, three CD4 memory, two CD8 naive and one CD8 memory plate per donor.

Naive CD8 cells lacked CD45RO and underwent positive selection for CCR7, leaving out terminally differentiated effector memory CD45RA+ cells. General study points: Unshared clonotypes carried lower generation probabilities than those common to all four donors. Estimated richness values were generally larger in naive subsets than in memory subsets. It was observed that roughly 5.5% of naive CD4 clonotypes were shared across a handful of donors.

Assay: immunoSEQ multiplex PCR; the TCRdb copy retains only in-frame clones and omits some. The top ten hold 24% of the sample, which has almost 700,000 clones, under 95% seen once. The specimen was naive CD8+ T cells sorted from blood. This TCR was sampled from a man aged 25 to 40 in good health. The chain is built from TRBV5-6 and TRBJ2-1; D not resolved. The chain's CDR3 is CASSLLGNNEQFF. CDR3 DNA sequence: TGTGCCAGCAGCTTGCTGGGGAACAATGAGCAGTTCTTC.